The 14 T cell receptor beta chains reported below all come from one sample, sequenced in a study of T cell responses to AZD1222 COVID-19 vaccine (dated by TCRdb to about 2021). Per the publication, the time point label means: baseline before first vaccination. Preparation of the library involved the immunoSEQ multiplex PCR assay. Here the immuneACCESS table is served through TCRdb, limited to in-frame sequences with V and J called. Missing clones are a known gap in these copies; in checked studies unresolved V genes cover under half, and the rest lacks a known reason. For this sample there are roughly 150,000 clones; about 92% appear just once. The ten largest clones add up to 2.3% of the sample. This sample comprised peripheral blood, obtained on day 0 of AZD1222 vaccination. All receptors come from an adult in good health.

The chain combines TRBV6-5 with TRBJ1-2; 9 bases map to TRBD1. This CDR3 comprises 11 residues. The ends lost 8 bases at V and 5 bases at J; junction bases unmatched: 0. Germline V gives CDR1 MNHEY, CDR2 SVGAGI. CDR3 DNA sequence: TGTGCCAGCGGGACAGGGTATGGCTACACCTTC. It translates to CASGTGYGYTF.

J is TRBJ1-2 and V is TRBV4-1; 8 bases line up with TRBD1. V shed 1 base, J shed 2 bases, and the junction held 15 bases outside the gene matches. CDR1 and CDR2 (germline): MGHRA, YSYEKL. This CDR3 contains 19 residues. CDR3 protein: CASSQVIIRTGLGNYGYTF. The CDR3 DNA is TGCGCCAGCAGCCAAGTAATAATTCGGACAGGGTTGGGCAACTATGGCTACACCTTC.

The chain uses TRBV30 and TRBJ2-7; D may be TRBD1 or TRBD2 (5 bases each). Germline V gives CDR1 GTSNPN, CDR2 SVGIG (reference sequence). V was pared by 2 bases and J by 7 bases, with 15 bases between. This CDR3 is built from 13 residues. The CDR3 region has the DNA TGTGCCTGGAGTCTAGGGACCACGGGGGAGCAGTACTTC. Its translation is CAWSLGTTGEQYF. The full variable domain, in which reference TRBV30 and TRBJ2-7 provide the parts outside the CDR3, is SQTIHQWPATLVQPVGSPLSLECTVEGTSNPNLYWYRQAAGRGLQLLFYSVGIGQISSEVPQNLSASRPQDRQFILSSKKLLLSDSGFYLCAWSLGTTGEQYFGPGTRLTVT.

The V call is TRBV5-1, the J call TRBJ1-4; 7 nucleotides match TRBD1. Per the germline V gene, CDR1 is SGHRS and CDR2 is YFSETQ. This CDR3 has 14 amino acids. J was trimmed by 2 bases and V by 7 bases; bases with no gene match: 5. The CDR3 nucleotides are TGCGCCAGCGGGAGGACAGGCACTAATGAAAAACTGTTTTTT. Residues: CASGRTGTNEKLFF. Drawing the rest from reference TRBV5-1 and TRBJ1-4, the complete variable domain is KAGVTQTPRYLIKTRGQQVTLSCSPISGHRSVSWYQQTPGQGLQFLFEYFSETQRNKGNFPGRFSGRQFSNSRSEMNVSTLELGDSALYLCASGRTGTNEKLFFGSGTQLSVL.

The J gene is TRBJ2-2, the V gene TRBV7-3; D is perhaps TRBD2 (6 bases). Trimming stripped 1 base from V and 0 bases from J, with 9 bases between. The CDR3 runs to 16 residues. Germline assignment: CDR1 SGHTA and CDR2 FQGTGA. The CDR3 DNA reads TGTGCCAGCAGCTTAAATAGCGGAACGAACACCGGGGAGCTGTTTTTT. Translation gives CASSLNSGTNTGELFF.

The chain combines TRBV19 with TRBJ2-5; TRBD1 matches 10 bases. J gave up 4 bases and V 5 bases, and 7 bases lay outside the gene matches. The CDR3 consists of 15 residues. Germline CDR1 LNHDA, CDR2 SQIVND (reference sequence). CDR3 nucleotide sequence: TGTGCCAGTAGTGCAGCCCGGGACAGGGGAGAGACCCAGTACTTC. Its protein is CASSAARDRGETQYF. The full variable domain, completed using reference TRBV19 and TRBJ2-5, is DGGITQSPKYLFRKEGQNVTLSCEQNLNHDAMYWYRQDPGQGLRLIYYSQIVNDFQKGDIAEGYSVSREKKESFPLTVTSAQKNPTAFYLCASSAARDRGETQYFGPGTRLLVL.

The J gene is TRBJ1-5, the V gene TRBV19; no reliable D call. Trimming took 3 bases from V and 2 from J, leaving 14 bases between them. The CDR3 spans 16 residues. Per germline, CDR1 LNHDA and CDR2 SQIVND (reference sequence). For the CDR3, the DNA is TGTGCCAGTAGTATCCGGCAACCCGGGGGCAATCAGCCCCAGCATTTT. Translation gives CASSIRQPGGNQPQHF.

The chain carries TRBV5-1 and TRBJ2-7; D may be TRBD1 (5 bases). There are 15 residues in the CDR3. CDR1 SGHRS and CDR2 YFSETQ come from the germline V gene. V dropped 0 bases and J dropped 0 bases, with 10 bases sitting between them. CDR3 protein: CASSLVLGPSYEQYF. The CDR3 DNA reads TGCGCCAGCAGCTTGGTGCTGGGGCCCTCCTACGAGCAGTACTTC.

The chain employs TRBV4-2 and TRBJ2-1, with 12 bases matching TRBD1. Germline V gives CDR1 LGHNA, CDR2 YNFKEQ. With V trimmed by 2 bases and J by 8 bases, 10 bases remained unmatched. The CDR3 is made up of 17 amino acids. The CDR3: CASSQTEGQGAGYEQFF. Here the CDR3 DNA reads TGTGCCAGCAGCCAAACTGAGGGACAGGGGGCTGGCTATGAGCAGTTCTTC.

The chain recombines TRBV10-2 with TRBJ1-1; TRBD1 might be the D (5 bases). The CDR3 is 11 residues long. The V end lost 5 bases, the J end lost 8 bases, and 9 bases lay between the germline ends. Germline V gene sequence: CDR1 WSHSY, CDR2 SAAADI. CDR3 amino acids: CASSTDREAFF. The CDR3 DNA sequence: TGCGCCAGCAGTACCGACAGAGAAGCTTTCTTT.

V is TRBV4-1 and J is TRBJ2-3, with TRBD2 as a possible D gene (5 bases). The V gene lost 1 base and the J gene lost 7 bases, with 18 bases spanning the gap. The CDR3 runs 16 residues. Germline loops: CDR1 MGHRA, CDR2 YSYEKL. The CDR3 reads CASSQVTGKGRNTQYF. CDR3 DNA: TGCGCCAGCAGCCAAGTTACGGGAAAGGGTAGAAATACGCAGTATTTT.

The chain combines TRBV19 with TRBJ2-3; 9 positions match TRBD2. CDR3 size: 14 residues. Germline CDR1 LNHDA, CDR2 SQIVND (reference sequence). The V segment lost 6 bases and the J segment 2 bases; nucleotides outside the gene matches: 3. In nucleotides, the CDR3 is TGTGCCAGTAGCAGACTAGCGGACACAGATACGCAGTATTTT. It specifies CASSRLADTDTQYF.

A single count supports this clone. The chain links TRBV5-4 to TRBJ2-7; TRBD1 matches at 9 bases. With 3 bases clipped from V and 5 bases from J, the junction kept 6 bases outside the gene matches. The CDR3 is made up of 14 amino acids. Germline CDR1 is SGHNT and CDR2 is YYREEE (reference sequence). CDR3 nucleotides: TGTGCCAGCAGCTCCGGGACAGGGTACAACGAGCAGTACTTC. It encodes CASSSGTGYNEQYF.

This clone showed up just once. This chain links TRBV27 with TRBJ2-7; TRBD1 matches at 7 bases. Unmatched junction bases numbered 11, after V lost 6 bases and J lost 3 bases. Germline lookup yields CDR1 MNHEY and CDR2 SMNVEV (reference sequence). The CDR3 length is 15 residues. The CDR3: CASRDLTGRSYEQYF. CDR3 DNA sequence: TGTGCCAGCAGGGATTTGACAGGGAGAAGCTACGAGCAGTACTTC.